This T cell receptor beta chain was captured in a study of OX40 agonist ivuxolimab in advanced cancers. Turning to the overall study: Ivuxolimab, which targeted the costimulatory receptor OX40 (CD134), was an agonistic, fully human IgG2 monoclonal antibody. Of the approximately 50 dose-escalation patients, hepatocellular carcinoma was present in roughly 19, melanoma in around 15, renal cell carcinoma in 9 and head and neck cancer in 9. Peripheral TCRbeta sequencing was intended to test whether TCR sequence diversity was altered and clonal T-cell expansion was caused by ivuxolimab. Prior anti-PD-1, anti-PD-L1 or anti-CTLA-4 therapy was permitted, and checkpoint inhibitors had been received by about 36% of dose-escalation patients. In the dose-escalation cohort, roughly four fifths of patients were male, and the mean age was roughly 60 years, with a range of about 23 to 90. Partial responses occurred in three dose-escalation patients: two with cutaneous melanoma and one with hepatocellular carcinoma. Intravenous ivuxolimab was administered to patients every 2 weeks at six dose levels: 0.01, 0.1, 0.3, 1.5, 3 and 10 mg/kg. The paper covers the monotherapy dose-escalation part of the phase I ivuxolimab trial, which included N ≈ 57 patients.

What the research found in general, with its limitations: The antigen specificity of the clonally expanded peripheral T cells was not determined. After ivuxolimab, expanded clones were on average more numerous among CD8+ T cells than among CD4+ T cells. At doses from 0.1 to 3.0 mg/kg, clonal expansion was seen in both CD4+ and CD8+ blood T cells between baseline and week 6. Low levels of normalized T-cell clonal expansion were also seen in some patients who did not respond. In the 0.1-3.0 mg/kg groups, partial responders had among the lowest normalized peripheral clonal expansion, particularly in CD8+ T cells.

As regards this clone: Its antigen remains unidentified. Base qualities are not at hand, and no much larger clone is one base apart.

Genomic DNA was extracted from sorted cells for sequencing of the TCRbeta CDR3 region. The immunoSEQ Assay was used for sequencing of TCRbeta CDR3 regions. TCRdb took over this immuneACCESS table, retaining in-frame rearrangements with V and J assigned. Such tables are incomplete; in checked studies, under half of the missing clones stem from an unresolved V gene, and the remainder is unexplained. In all, the sample holds around 50,000 clones, and more than 75% of those were seen once. Under 2% of the sample is in the top ten clones. Patients with autoimmune disease history or receiving systemic immunosuppression were excluded from the trial. Peripheral blood for TCR sequencing was collected from all dose cohorts at baseline, on cycle 4 day 1, and on cycle 7 day 1. The samples were taken from a phase I, first-in-human, multicenter, open-label dose-escalation trial of ivuxolimab. Adults with locally advanced or metastatic melanoma, renal cell carcinoma, hepatocellular carcinoma or head and neck squamous cell carcinoma were enrolled in the trial. Before TCR sequencing, CD4+ T cells and CD8+ T cells from peripheral blood were sorted into separate populations.

The CDR3 spans 11 residues, from the cysteine through the phenylalanine. Here the CDR3 DNA is all that survives: 33 bases in frame from base 1. The V end loses 0 bases and the J end loses 7 bases, and a stretch of 6 bases separates them. CDR1 is given as SQVTM and CDR2 as ANQGSEA, both from the germline V gene. This sequence uses TRBV29-1 and TRBJ2-5; the D gene cannot be resolved reliably. This TCR derives from an adult with an advanced solid tumor such as melanoma, head and neck, liver or kidney cancer. The material sequenced was CD4+ or CD8+ T cells sorted from blood, taken in a trial of the OX40 agonist ivuxolimab. The DNA reads as follows: TGCAGCGTTGAAGATTTAGTGACCCAGTACTTC. Translated, this is CSVEDLVTQYF.